This entry lists 21 T cell receptor beta chains sequenced from one sample in a study of blood T cell repertoires in COVID-19. Clones were read by immunoSEQ multiplex PCR, and TCRdb kept only the in-frame ones, dropping some. This repertoire shows 210,000 or so clones, about 90% found once; its top ten account for 1.5%. Sequenced input: peripheral blood. All receptors come from a man between 18 and 29 years old with active or convalescent COVID-19.

This sequence joins TRBV5-1 and TRBJ1-1; possible D gene TRBD1, 6 bases. The V end lost 4 bases, the J end lost 1 base, and 14 bases lay between the germline ends. Germline values: CDR1 SGHRS, CDR2 YFSETQ. CDR3 length equals 15 residues. CDR3 in amino acids: CASSRDRTANTEAFF. CDR3 sequence (DNA): TGCGCCAGCAGCAGGGATAGGACAGCGAACACTGAAGCTTTCTTT.

The chain carries TRBV6-2 or TRBV6-3 and TRBJ1-5, with TRBD1 identical over 7 bases. The length of the CDR3 is 17 residues. The V gene's germline CDR1 is MNHEY and CDR2 SVGEGT. The trim removed 4 bases at V and 4 bases at J, leaving 13 bases unmatched. In DNA, the CDR3 is TGTGCCAGCAGTTCGGCACAGGGGCCGGGAACGAATCAGCCCCAGCATTTT. Protein product: CASSSAQGPGTNQPQHF.

Worth noting for this clone: An end of the junction differs from the germline gene, which may be a read error. The rearrangement links TRBV9 to TRBJ1-4; 8 bases fit TRBD1. Germline-derived CDR1 and CDR2 are SGDLS and YYNGEE. This CDR3 comprises 15 residues. The CDR3 DNA sequence: TGTGCCAGCAGCTCCCGGGACAGGCCATCTGAAAGACTGTTTTTT. Its protein product is CASSSRDRPSERLFF.

The chain recombines TRBV27 with TRBJ2-1; D is possibly TRBD2 (6 bases). V dropped 8 bases and J dropped 4 bases, with 15 bases sitting between them. Looked up from germline, CDR1 is MNHEY and CDR2 is SMNVEV (reference sequence). This CDR3 has 14 amino acids. The CDR3 nucleotides are TGTGCCAGCCTGGCCGGGGGACGATACAATGAGCAGTTCTTC. It translates to CASLAGGRYNEQFF.

V gene TRBV18 combines with J gene TRBJ1-5, with unresolved D. The CDR3 contains 15 residues. Germline V gene sequence: CDR1 KGHSH, CDR2 LQKENI. V was clipped by 3 bases and J by 4 bases, with 13 bases between them. CDR3 DNA sequence: TGTGCCAGCTCACCCCTCGGGGAATTAAATCAGCCCCAGCATTTT. Amino acids: CASSPLGELNQPQHF.

V and J are TRBV5-5 and TRBJ2-1, with TRBD2 matching 7 bases. The CDR3 loop spans 16 amino acids. With V trimmed by 0 bases and J by 4 bases, 7 bases remained unmatched. CDR1 SGHKS and CDR2 YYEKEE come from the germline V gene (reference sequence). For the CDR3, the DNA is TGTGCCAGCAGCTTGGTCGGGGAGGGCCGTTACAATGAGCAGTTCTTC. Its translation is CASSLVGEGRYNEQFF.

The chain couples TRBV3-1 (or the pseudogene TRBV3-2) to TRBJ2-1; D is perhaps TRBD2 (5 bases). The ends were cut back, 4 bases at V and 7 bases at J, with 11 bases in the middle. CDR1 and CDR2 from the germline V gene are LGHDT and YNNKEL (reference sequence). The CDR3 sequence is 13 residues long. CDR3 sequence reads: CASSLSRANEQFF. The DNA of the CDR3 is TGTGCCAGCAGCCTCTCGAGGGCGAATGAGCAGTTCTTC.

The rearrangement joins TRBV18 to TRBJ1-4; 7 nucleotides line up with TRBD1. The CDR3 loop spans 14 amino acids. The V gene end was trimmed by 4 bases and the J gene end by 4 bases; junction bases not matched to a gene: 3. CDR1 is KGHSH, CDR2 LQKENI, per germline. CDR3 sequence (DNA): TGTGCCAGCTCACGGGGACAGTTTAATGAAAAACTGTTTTTT. This codes for CASSRGQFNEKLFF. Combining the CDR3 with reference TRBV18 and TRBJ1-4 gives the whole variable domain NAGVMQNPRHLVRRRGQEARLRCSPMKGHSHVYWYRQLPEEGLKFMVYLQKENIIDESGMPKERFSAEFPKEGPSILRIQQVVRGDSAAYFCASSRGQFNEKLFFGSGTQLSVL.

V gene TRBV11-3 combines with J gene TRBJ1-1; maybe TRBD1 (6 bases). The CDR3 extends over 19 amino acids. Per germline, CDR1 SGHNT and CDR2 YENEEA. Trimming pared 4 bases from V and 1 base from J, leaving 25 bases between. The CDR3 coding sequence is TGTGCCAGCAGCTGCTACCCCACCAGGGGAAGGATTGGGAACACTGAAGCTTTCTTT. Its protein product is CASSCYPTRGRIGNTEAFF.

In this sample, this clone turned up once. The chain uses TRBV6-5 and TRBJ2-7; no reliable D call. Germline CDR1 is MNHEY and CDR2 is SVGAGI. There are 14 residues in the CDR3. V dropped 4 bases and J dropped 5 bases, with 15 bases sitting between them. For the CDR3, the DNA is TGTGCCAGCAGTTTAAACTTGCCGAGCGACGAGCAGTACTTC. This sequence encodes CASSLNLPSDEQYF.

The chain joins TRBV6-1 to TRBJ2-2, with 7 bases aligning to TRBD1. The germline gives CDR1 MNHNS, CDR2 SASEGT. The V gene end was trimmed by 5 bases and the J gene end by 6 bases; junction bases not matched to a gene: 9. The CDR3 covers 15 residues. The CDR3 loop is CASSLDREVPGELFF. DNA for the CDR3: TGTGCCAGCAGTTTAGACAGGGAAGTCCCCGGGGAGCTGTTTTTT.

The V and J genes are TRBV7-9 and TRBJ1-4; maybe TRBD1 (6 bases). This CDR3 has 14 amino acids. V was cut by 1 base and J by 3 bases, with 6 bases left in between. Germline V gives CDR1 SEHNR, CDR2 FQNEAQ (reference sequence). The CDR3 sequence is CASSLDRANEKLFF. Here the CDR3 DNA reads TGTGCCAGCAGCTTAGACAGGGCTAATGAAAAACTGTTTTTT.

Worth noting for this clone: At one of its ends the junction is not consistent with the germline gene, which may arise from a read error. The rearrangement links TRBV28 to TRBJ2-7; D unclear. The CDR3 length is 14 residues. From germline, CDR1 is MDHEN and CDR2 SYDVKM. The CDR3 loop is CASRSSSISNEQYF. DNA for the CDR3: TGTGCCAGCCGCTCGTCGAGTATCTCCAACGAGCAGTACTTC.

The V and J genes are TRBV10-1 and TRBJ2-5; 9 nucleotides agree with TRBD1. The CDR3 is 17 residues long. Germline assignment: CDR1 WNHNN and CDR2 SYGVQD (reference sequence). V lost 5 bases, J lost 5 bases, and 15 bases stayed unmatched. This chain's CDR3 is CASSRVVWDRVLETQYF. The CDR3 DNA is TGCGCCAGCAGTCGCGTCGTGTGGGACAGGGTTTTGGAGACCCAGTACTTC.

The chain has TRBV3-1 (or the pseudogene TRBV3-2) and TRBJ1-4; D uncertain. Germline V CDR1 and CDR2: LGHDT, YNNKEL (reference sequence). V lost 1 base and J lost 8, with 17 bases in between. CDR3 length equals 16 residues. The CDR3: CASSQVSTAGGEKLFF. CDR3 nucleotides: TGTGCCAGCAGCCAAGTCTCAACGGCCGGCGGGGAAAAACTGTTTTTT.

The chain carries TRBV10-1 and TRBJ2-6; 8 nucleotides align to TRBD1. CDR1 and CDR2 from the germline V gene are WNHNN and SYGVQD (reference sequence). The V segment lost 9 bases and the J segment 0 bases; nucleotides outside the gene matches: 7. The length of the CDR3 is 16 residues. The CDR3: CASSGQVVSGANVLTF. As DNA, the CDR3 is TGCGCCAGTTCGGGACAGGTAGTCTCTGGGGCCAACGTCCTGACTTTC.

The CDR3 here is CASDRDLNSYEQYF. The CDR3 nucleotides read TGTGCCAGCGACAGGGACCTAAACTCCTACGAGCAGTACTTC. This rearrangement joins TRBV6-6 to TRBJ2-7, with 7 bases identical to TRBD1. The CDR3 covers 14 residues. CDR1 MNHNY and CDR2 SVGAGI come from the germline V gene (reference sequence). V dropped 8 bases and J dropped 0; count of bases not matched to a gene: 7.

This clone was seen a few times. This chain connects TRBV4-2 to TRBJ2-2; D is possibly TRBD1 (6 bases). This CDR3 comprises 14 residues. V was cut by 0 bases and J by 6 bases, with 8 bases left in between. Per germline, CDR1 LGHNA and CDR2 YNFKEQ. CDR3 residues: CASSQDPGAGELFF. As DNA, the CDR3 is TGTGCCAGCAGCCAAGATCCAGGGGCCGGGGAGCTGTTTTTT.

The V gene is TRBV7-9, the J gene TRBJ2-7, with 14 bases aligning to TRBD2. The germline CDR1 and CDR2 sequences are SEHNR and FQNEAQ (reference sequence). The CDR3 is 17 residues long. The V gene end was trimmed by 10 bases and the J gene end by 1 base; junction bases not matched to a gene: 12. The CDR3, as DNA: TGTGCCACCGAATATGGGACTAGCGGGAGTTCTTCCTACGAGCAGTACTTC. As protein: CATEYGTSGSSSYEQYF.

This chain connects TRBV6-2 or TRBV6-3 to TRBJ2-6; 12 bases line up with TRBD1. J gave up 4 bases and V 4 bases, and 14 bases lay outside the gene matches. The CDR3 is 20 residues long. CDR1 MNHEY and CDR2 SVGEGT come from the germline V gene. CDR3 sequence (DNA): TGTGCCAGCAGTTCCGAAACCGGGACAGGGGGCGCGATCGGGGCCAACGTCCTGACTTTC. Protein product: CASSSETGTGGAIGANVLTF.

The chain carries TRBV4-3 and TRBJ2-1, with 11 bases lining up with TRBD2. Per the germline V gene, CDR1 is LGHNA and CDR2 is YSLEER. J lost 10 bases, V lost 2 bases, and 16 bases had no gene match. The CDR3 runs 18 residues. CDR3 sequence reads: CASSQQTTSGGAHREQFF. As DNA, the CDR3 is TGCGCCAGCAGCCAACAAACAACTAGCGGGGGTGCTCATAGGGAGCAGTTCTTC.